This T cell receptor beta chain was recorded in a study of T cell clonotyping in hematopoietic cell transplantation. Study-level results: Broader posttransplant TCR repertoire diversity was predicted by graft donor and pretransplant recipient Inverse Simpson Index values.

Points on this clone: The target antigen is unknown.

Sequencing used immunoSEQ multiplex PCR; TCRdb keeps in-frame clones, though not all of them. The sample has around 17,000 clones, more than 70% seen once. Trimming pared 0 bases from V and 4 bases from J, leaving 5 bases between. Per germline, CDR1 SGHRS and CDR2 YFSETQ. The CDR3 is 13 residues long. Sequenced here: PBMCs, sampled 100 days after allogeneic stem cell transplant. V usage is TRBV5-1 and J usage is TRBJ1-5; unclear D gene. This clonotype originated in a male patient between 60 and 69 years old who had an allogeneic stem cell transplant from a related donor, so the T cells may come from the graft donor. Some clones in this sample may be carry-over from other donors' samples. The CDR3 loop reads CASSLVANQPQHF. As DNA, the CDR3 is TGCGCCAGCAGCTTGGTGGCGAATCAGCCCCAGCATTTT.